This T cell receptor beta chain was sequenced in a study of T-cell memory formation after mild COVID-19. This CDR3 is 14 amino acids long. Between the trimmed V and J ends, which lost 3 bases and 2 bases, there was a span of 11 bases. The V gene's germline CDR1 is SGHRS and CDR2 YFSETQ. 5'RACE primed from the constant segment yielded TCR alpha and TCR beta cDNA libraries bearing sample barcodes and UMIs. TCRdb recomputed calls from the 5' RACE reads with MiXCR, one row per CDR3 protein. The table lists approximately 190,000 distinct CDR3 sequences, 15% to 20% of them singletons. The sequenced sample was PBMCs or a T cell subset sorted from them (not recorded which). This receptor was taken from an adult woman who had mild COVID-19 (a few samples of this study predate the infection). Cell type and time point are not known. The chain combines TRBV5-1 with TRBJ1-2, with D tentatively TRBD1 (5 bases). This CDR3 is CASSSRDPNYGYTF. The DNA of the CDR3 is TGCGCCAGCAGCTCCCGGGACCCCAACTATGGCTACACCTTC.